The 2 T cell receptor beta chains given below trace back to one sample, sequenced in a study of T cell responses to AZD1222 COVID-19 vaccine. Clones were sequenced by immunoSEQ multiplex PCR, and TCRdb holds only the in-frame ones, with some missing. This table has about 140,000 clones, roughly 92% appearing once. This sample comprised peripheral blood, obtained 28 days after the second AZD1222 dose. The source is an adult who received the AZD1222 COVID-19 vaccine.

The chain uses TRBV25-1 and TRBJ1-2; D gene ambiguous. Germline CDR1 reads MGHDK; CDR2 reads SYGVNS. Trimming shortened V by 2 bases and J by 4 bases, and 8 bases separated the two germline ends. The CDR3 extends over 13 amino acids. Here the CDR3 DNA reads TGTGCCAGCAGTGAAGGATATGGCTATGGCTACACCTTC. This codes for CASSEGYGYGYTF.

J is TRBJ1-2 and V is TRBV27; D gene ambiguous. This CDR3 comprises 13 residues. The V and J ends lost 6 bases and 2 bases respectively, with 10 bases between them. The germline V gene encodes CDR1 MNHEY and CDR2 SMNVEV (reference sequence). CDR3: CASRHTPNYGYTF. The CDR3 coding sequence is TGTGCCAGCAGGCACACGCCAAACTATGGCTACACCTTC.